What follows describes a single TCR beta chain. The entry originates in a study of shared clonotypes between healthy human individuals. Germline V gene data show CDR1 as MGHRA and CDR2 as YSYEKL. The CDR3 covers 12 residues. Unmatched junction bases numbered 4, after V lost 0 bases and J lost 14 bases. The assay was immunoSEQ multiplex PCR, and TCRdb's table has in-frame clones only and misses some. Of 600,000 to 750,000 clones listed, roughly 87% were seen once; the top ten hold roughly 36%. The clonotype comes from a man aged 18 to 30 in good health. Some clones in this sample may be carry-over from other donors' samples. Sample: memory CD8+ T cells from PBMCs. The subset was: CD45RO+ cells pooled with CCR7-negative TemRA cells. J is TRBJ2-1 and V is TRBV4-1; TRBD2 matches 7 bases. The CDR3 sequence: CASSQDLSGKFF. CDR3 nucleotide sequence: TGCGCCAGCAGCCAAGATTTAAGCGGGAAGTTCTTC.